The sequence of this TCR beta chain was determined in a study of T cells in Graves' hyperthyroidism and ophthalmopathy. Amplification yielded TCR beta CDR3 regions, with RNA transcripts as the source. With the HTBI primer set, the TCR CDR3 went through a first round of RT-PCR. Using its own MiXCR run on the multiplex PCR reads, TCRdb lists one record per CDR3 protein. Among 700,000 to 850,000 distinct CDR3 sequences, around a third were seen once, and the ten largest hold around 30%. This CDR3 is 15 amino acids long. The V gene's germline CDR1 is SGHAT and CDR2 FQNNGV. V lost 5 bases to trimming and J lost 7 bases; unmatched junction nucleotides: 9. Exclusions: uncontrolled infection, other autoimmune disease, pregnancy, lactation. This clonotype appeared many times. Its specificity is not known. Study results and limitations: Ophthalmopathy and stable hyperthyroidism were told apart by a 13 V-J model. Most thyroid clonotypes expanded above 0.001 appeared in blood too.

Input material: blood. The sequence derives from a woman between 35 and 50 years old with Graves' hyperthyroidism. J is TRBJ1-5 and V is TRBV11-2, with TRBD1 identical over 9 bases. As DNA, the CDR3 is TGTGCCAGCAGCACCGGGACAGGGACTGGACAGCCCCAGCATTTT. Protein: CASSTGTGTGQPQHF.